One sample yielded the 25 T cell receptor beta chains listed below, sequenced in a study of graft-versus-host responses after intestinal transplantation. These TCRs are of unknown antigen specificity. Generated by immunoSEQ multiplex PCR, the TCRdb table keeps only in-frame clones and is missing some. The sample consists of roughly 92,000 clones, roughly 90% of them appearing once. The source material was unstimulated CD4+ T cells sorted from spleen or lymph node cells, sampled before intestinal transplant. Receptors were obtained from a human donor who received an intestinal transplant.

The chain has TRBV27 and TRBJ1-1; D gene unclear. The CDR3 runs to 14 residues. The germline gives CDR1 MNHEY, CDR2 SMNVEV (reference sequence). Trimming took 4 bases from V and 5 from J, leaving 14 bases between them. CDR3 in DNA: TGTGCCAGCAGTTCCCAGCGGACGGTTACTGAAGCTTTCTTT. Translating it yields CASSSQRTVTEAFF.

The CDR3 reads CASRKTGGHEQYF. The CDR3 DNA reads as TGTGCCAGCAGAAAGACAGGGGGCCACGAGCAGTACTTC. The V call is TRBV6-5, the J call TRBJ2-7; 10 nucleotides align to TRBD1. The germline V gene encodes CDR1 MNHEY and CDR2 SVGAGI. The CDR3 is made up of 13 amino acids. Trimming removed 6 bases from V and 5 bases from J; junction bases left unmatched: 4.

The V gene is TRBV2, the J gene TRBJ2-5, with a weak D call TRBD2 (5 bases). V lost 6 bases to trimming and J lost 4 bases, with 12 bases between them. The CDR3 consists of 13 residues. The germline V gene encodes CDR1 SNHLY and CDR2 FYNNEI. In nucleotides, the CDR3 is TGTGCCAGCAGGAGGGATTCGGGAGAGACCCAGTACTTC. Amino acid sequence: CASRRDSGETQYF. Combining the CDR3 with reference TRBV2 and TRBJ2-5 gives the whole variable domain EPEVTQTPSHQVTQMGQEVILRCVPISNHLYFYWYRQILGQKVEFLVSFYNNEISEKSEIFDDQFSVERPDGSNFTLKIRSTKLEDSAMYFCASRRDSGETQYFGPGTRLLVL.

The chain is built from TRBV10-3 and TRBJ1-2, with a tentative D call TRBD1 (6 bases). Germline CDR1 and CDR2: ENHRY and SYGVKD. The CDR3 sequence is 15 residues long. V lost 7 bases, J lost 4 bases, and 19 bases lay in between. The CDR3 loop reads CAITDPGQLGYGYTF. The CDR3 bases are TGTGCCATCACCGACCCAGGACAGCTAGGCTATGGCTACACCTTC.

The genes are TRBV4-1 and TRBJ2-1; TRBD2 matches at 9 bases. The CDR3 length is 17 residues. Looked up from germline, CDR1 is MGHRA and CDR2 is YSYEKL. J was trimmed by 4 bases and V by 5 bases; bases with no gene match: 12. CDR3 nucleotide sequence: TGCGCCAGCAGCAAATATGTGACTAGCGGTCCATACAATGAGCAGTTCTTC. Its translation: CASSKYVTSGPYNEQFF.

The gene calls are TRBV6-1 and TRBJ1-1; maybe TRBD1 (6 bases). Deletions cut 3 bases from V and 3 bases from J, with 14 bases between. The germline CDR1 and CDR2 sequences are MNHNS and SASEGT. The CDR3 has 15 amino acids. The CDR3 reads CASSEPQGGYTEAFF. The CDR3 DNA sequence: TGTGCCAGCAGTGAGCCACAGGGTGGGTACACTGAAGCTTTCTTT.

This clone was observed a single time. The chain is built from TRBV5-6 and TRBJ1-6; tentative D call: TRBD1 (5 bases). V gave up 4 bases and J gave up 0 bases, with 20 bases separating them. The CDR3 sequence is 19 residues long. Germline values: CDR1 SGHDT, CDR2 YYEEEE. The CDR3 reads CASSGGGTTISSYNSPLHF. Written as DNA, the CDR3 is TGTGCCAGCAGCGGGGGGGGGACGACAATCAGCTCCTATAATTCACCCCTCCACTTT. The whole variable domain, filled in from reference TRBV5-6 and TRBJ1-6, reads DAGVTQSPTHLIKTRGQQVTLRCSPKSGHDTVSWYQQALGQGPQFIFQYYEEEERQRGNFPDRFSGHQFPNYSSELNVNALLLGDSALYLCASSGGGTTISSYNSPLHFGNGTRLTVT.

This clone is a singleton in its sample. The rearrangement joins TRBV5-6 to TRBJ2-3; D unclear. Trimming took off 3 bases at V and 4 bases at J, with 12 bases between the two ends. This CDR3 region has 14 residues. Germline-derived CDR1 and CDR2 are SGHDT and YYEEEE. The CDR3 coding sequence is TGTGCCAGCAGCTCAAGAGCCGGGTCAGATACGCAGTATTTT. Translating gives CASSSRAGSDTQYF.

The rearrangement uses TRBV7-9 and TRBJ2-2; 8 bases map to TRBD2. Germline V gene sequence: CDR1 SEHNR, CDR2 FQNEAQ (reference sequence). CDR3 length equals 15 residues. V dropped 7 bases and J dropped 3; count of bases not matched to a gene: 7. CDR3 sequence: CASIGRALDTGELFF. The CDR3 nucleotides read TGTGCCAGCATCGGGAGGGCCCTTGACACCGGGGAGCTGTTTTTT.

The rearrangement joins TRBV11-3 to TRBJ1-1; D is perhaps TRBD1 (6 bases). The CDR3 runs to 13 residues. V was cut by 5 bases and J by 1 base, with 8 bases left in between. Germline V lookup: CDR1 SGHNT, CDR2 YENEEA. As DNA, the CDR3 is TGTGCCAGCAGCGCGACAGGGAACACTGAAGCTTTCTTT. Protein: CASSATGNTEAFF.

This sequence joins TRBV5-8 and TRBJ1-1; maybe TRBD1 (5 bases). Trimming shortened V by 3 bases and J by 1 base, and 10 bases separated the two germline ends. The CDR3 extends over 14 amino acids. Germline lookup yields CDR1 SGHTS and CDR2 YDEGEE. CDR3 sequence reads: CASSWGLRNTEAFF. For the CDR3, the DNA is TGTGCCAGCAGCTGGGGACTTCGGAACACTGAAGCTTTCTTT.

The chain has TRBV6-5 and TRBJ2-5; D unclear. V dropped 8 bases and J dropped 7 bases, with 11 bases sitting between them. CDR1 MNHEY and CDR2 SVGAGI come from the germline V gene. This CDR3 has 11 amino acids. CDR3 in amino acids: CASSQSGTQYF. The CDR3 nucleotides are TGTGCCAGCTCCCAGTCGGGGACCCAGTACTTC.

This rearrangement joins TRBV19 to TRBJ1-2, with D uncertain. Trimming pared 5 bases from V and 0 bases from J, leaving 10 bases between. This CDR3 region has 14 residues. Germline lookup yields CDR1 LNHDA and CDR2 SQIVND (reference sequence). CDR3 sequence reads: CASSPRGANYGYTF. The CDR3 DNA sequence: TGTGCCAGTAGTCCCAGAGGAGCTAACTATGGCTACACCTTC.

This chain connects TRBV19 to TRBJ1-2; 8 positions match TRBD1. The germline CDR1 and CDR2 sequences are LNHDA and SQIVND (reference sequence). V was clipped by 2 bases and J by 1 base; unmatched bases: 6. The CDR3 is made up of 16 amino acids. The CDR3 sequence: CASSITGTGFNYGYTF. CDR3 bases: TGTGCCAGTAGTATAACGGGGACAGGTTTTAACTATGGCTACACCTTC.

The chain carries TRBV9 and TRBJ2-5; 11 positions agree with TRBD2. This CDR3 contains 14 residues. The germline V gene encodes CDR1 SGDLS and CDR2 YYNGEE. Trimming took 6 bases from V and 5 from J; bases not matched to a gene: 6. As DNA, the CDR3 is TGTGCCAGCACCCCAGGACTAGCGGGCGAGACCCAGTACTTC. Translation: CASTPGLAGETQYF.

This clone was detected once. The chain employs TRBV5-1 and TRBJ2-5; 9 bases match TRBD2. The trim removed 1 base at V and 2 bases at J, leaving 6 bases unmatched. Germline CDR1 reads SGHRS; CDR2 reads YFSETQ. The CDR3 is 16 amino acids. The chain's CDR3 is CASSLTASGTQETQYF. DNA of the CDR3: TGCGCCAGCAGCTTGACCGCTAGCGGGACTCAAGAGACCCAGTACTTC.

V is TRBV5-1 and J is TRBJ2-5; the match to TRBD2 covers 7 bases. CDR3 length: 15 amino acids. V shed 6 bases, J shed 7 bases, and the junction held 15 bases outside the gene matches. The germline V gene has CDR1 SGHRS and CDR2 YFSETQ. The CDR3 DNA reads TGCGCCAGCACCGGGGGGTCGACGGTTGTGGGGACCCAGTACTTC. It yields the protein CASTGGSTVVGTQYF.

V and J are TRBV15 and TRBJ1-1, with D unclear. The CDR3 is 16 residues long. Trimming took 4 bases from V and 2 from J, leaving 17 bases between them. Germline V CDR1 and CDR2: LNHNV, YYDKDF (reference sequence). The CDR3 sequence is CATSTTSRQTNTEAFF. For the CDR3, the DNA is TGTGCCACCAGCACCACTAGTCGGCAGACTAACACTGAAGCTTTCTTT.

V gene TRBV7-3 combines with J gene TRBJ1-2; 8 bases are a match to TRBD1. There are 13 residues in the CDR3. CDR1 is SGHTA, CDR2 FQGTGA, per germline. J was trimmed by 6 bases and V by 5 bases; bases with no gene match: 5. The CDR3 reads CASSDGTGNGYTF. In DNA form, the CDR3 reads TGTGCCAGCAGCGACGGGACAGGCAATGGCTACACCTTC.

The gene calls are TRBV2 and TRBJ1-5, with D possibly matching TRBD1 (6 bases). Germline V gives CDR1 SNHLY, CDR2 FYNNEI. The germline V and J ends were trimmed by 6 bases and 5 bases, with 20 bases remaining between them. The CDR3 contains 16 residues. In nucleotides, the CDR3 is TGTGCCAGCAGAAAATCAGGGGATTGGGTCGATCAGCCCCAGCATTTT. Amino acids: CASRKSGDWVDQPQHF.

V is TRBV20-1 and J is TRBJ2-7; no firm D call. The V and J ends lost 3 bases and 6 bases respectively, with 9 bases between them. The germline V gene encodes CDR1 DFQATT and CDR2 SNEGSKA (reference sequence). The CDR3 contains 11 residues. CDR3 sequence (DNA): TGCAGTGCTAGTCGTCTTAGCGAGCAGTACTTC. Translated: CSASRLSEQYF.

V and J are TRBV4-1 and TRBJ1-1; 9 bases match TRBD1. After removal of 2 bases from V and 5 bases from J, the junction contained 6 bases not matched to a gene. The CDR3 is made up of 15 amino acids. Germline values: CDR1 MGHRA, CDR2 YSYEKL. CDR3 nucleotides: TGCGCCAGCAGCCAACCCGACAGGGGGGGGACTGAAGCTTTCTTT. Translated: CASSQPDRGGTEAFF.

CDR3 DNA: TGTGCCAGCAGCCAGTGGGGCCCTCTGTCAGATACGCAGTATTTT. Residues: CASSQWGPLSDTQYF. The chain joins TRBV14 to TRBJ2-3, with D possibly TRBD1 on 5 matching bases. Germline lookup yields CDR1 SGHDN and CDR2 FVKESK. The CDR3 loop spans 15 amino acids. V was trimmed by 3 bases and J by 4 bases, leaving 14 bases between them.

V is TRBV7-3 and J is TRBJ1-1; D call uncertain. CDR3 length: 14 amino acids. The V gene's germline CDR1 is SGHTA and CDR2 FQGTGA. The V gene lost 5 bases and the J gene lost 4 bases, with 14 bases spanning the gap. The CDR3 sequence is CASSQTQLSTEAFF. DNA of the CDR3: TGTGCCAGCAGCCAAACACAGTTGAGCACTGAAGCTTTCTTT.

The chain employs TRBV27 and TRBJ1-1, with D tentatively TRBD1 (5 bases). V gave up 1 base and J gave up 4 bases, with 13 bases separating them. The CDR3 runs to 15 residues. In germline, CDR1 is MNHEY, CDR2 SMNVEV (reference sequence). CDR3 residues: CASSLWAGLGTEAFF. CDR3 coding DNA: TGTGCCAGCAGTTTATGGGCAGGGTTGGGCACTGAAGCTTTCTTT.